This TCR beta chain was identified during a study of T cell clones after liver transplantation. Study-level background: Immunosuppression withdrawal was tried within 2 years after liver transplantation in this trial.

Generated by immunoSEQ multiplex PCR, the TCRdb table keeps only in-frame clones and is missing some. Among about 120,000 clones listed, around nine tenths were seen once. Unstimulated PBMCs were sorted into CD3+CD4+ and CD3+CD8+ populations. V gave up 3 bases and J gave up 8 bases; unmatched junction bases: 15. This CDR3 is 17 amino acids long. The V gene's germline CDR1 is SGHRS and CDR2 YFSETQ. The sequence came from a human patient who received a liver transplant. Some T cells may be the graft donor's. This chain uses TRBV5-1 with TRBJ2-1, with 9 bases identical to TRBD2. Sequencing was performed on CD4+ T cells from blood, taken 12 months after liver transplant. The CDR3 spells CASSSSISGSMQYEQFF. The CDR3 DNA is TGCGCCAGCAGCTCTTCGATTAGCGGGAGCATGCAATATGAGCAGTTCTTC.